This T cell receptor beta chain was sequenced for a study of T cell repertoires in cytomegalovirus infection. About the research overall: Both CMV infection and a matching HLA type were indicated by public TCR beta signatures. Notes on the study in general: Within the response measured ex vivo, HLA-C-restricted CMV-specific TCR beta clonotypes were dominant. There were carriers of CMV plus the relevant HLA, and cumulative public TCR beta family frequency identified them.

This CDR3 contains 15 residues. V was clipped by 2 bases and J by 4 bases, with 11 bases between them. The germline V gene encodes CDR1 SEHNR and CDR2 FQNEAQ (reference sequence). To note about this clonotype: Its cognate antigen is unknown.

Each CDR3 protein is one row after TCRdb ran MiXCR on the reads. The sample records about 600,000 distinct CDR3 sequences, 20% to 25% being singletons. The gene calls are TRBV7-9 and TRBJ2-2; D is uncertain. Sequenced material: CD8+ T cells from PBMCs. The sequence was collected from a human donor in good health (CMV status not recorded). Some clones in this sample may be carry-over from other donors' samples. CDR3 sequence: CASSLPGYLTGELFF. CDR3 in DNA: TGTGCCAGCAGCTTACCCGGGTACCTCACCGGGGAGCTGTTTTTT.